This T cell receptor beta chain was profiled in a study of blood T cell repertoires in COVID-19. Across the study: Both acute and convalescent COVID-19 samples were obtained from the United States, Italy and Spain. T cells, B-cell-depleted T cells, or PBMCs supplied cDNA or gDNA.

Study processing details: By means of reference gene primer amplification, nucleated cell counts were estimated. Repertoires were generated with immunoSEQ multiplex PCR, while TCRdb's copy carries only in-frame clones and drops some. The V and J calls and clone size were taken over from that table, and D and trimming were inferred from the DNA. Among around 210,000 clones listed, 75% to 85% were seen once. The Seattle site enrolled patients during active infection and followed them longitudinally. Sequencing was performed on peripheral blood. The clonotype was recovered from a middle-aged man with COVID-19, enrolled during active disease.

CDR3 residues: CASSFGQGADGELFF. CDR3 DNA: TGTGCCAGCAGCTTCGGACAGGGGGCTGACGGGGAGCTGTTTTTT. The V gene is TRBV7-9, the J gene TRBJ2-2; 11 bases fit TRBD1. The CDR3 totals 15 residues. The germline CDR1 and CDR2 sequences are SEHNR and FQNEAQ (reference sequence). The trim removed 3 bases at V and 7 bases at J, leaving 4 bases unmatched.